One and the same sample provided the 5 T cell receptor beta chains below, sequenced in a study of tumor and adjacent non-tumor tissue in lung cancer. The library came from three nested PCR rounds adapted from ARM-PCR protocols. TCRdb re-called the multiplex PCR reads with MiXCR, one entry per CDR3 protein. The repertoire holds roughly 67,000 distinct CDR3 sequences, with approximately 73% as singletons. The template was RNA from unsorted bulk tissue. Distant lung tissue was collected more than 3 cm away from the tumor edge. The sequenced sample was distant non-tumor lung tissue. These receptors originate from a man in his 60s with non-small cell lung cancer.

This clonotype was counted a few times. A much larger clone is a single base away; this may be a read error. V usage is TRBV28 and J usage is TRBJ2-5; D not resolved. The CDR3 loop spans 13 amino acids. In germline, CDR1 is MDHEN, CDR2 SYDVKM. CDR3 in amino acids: CANSFTGQETQYF. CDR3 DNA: TGTGCCAACAGTTTTACCGGACAAGAGACCCAGTACTTC.

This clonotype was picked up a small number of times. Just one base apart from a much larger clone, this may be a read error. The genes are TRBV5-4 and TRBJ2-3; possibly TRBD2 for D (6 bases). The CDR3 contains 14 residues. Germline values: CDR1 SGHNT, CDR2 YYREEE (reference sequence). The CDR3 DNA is TGTGTCAGCAGCTTTAGCGGTACCACAGATACGCAGTATTTT. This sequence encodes CVSSFSGTTDTQYF.

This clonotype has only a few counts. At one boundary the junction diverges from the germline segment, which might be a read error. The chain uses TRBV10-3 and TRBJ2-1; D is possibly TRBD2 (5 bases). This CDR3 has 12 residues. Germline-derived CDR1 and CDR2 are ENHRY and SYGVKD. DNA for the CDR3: TGTGCCATCAGTGTTGGAGCTGGGGAGCACTTCTTC. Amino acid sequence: CAISVGAGEHFF.

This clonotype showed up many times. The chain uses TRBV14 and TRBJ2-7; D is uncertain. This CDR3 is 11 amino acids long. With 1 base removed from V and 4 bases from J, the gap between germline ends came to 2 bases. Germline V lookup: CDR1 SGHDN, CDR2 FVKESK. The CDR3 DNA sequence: TGTGCCAGCAGCCAAGCTTACGAGCAGTACTTC. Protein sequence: CASSQAYEQYF.

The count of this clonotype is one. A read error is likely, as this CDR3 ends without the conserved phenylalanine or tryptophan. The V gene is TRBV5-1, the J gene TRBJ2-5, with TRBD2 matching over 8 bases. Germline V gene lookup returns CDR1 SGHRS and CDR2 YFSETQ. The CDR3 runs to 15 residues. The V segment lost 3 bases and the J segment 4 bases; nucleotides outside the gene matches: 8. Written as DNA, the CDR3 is TGCGCCAGCAGCTCCAGAGCGGGACTAGGAGAGACCCAGTACTCC. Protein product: CASSSRAGLGETQYS.